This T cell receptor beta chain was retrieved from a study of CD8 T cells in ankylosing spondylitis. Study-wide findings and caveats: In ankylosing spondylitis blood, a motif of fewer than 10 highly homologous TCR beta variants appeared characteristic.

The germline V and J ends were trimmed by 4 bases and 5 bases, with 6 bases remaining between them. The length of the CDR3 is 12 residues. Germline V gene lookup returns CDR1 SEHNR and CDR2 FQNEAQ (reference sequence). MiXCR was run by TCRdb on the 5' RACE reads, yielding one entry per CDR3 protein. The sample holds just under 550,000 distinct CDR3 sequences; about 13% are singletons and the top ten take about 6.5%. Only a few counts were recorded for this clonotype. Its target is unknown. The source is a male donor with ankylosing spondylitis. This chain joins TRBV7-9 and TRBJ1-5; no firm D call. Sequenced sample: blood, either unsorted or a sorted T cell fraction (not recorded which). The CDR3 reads CASSYSDQPQHF. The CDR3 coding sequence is TGTGCCAGCAGCTACTCAGATCAGCCCCAGCATTTT.